The T cell receptor (beta chain) described here comes from a study of blood T cell repertoires in COVID-19. About the research overall: The cDNA or gDNA used as material had been derived from T cells, B-cell-depleted T cells, or PBMCs.

Germline V gene lookup returns CDR1 SGDLS and CDR2 YYNGEE. Trimming left V 0 bases short and J 0 bases short, with 10 bases between. The CDR3 is 16 amino acids. Clones were sequenced by immunoSEQ multiplex PCR, and TCRdb holds only the in-frame ones, with some missing. The data contain tens of thousands of clones, approximately 90% of them seen just once; the ten biggest clones take up approximately 19%. The sequence came from a man between 65 and 85 years old with acute or convalescent COVID-19. V is TRBV9 and J is TRBJ1-3; D unclear. The material sequenced was peripheral blood. The CDR3 spells CASSVAMESSGNTIYF. DNA of the CDR3: TGTGCCAGCAGCGTAGCAATGGAGAGCTCTGGAAACACCATATATTTT.